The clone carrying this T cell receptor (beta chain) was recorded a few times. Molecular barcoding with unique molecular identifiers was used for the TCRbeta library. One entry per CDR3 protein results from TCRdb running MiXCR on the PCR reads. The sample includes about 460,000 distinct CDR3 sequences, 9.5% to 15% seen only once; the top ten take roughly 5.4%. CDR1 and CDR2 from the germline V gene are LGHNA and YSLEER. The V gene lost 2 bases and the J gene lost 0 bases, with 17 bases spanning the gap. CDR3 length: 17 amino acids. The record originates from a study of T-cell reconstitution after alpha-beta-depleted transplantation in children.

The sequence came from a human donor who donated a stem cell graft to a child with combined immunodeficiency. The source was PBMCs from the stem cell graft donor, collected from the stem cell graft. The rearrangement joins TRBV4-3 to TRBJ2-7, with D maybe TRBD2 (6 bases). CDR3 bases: TGCGCCAGCAGCCAAAGATGGGCCAGCGGGCGCTCCTACGAGCAGTACTTC. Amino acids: CASSQRWASGRSYEQYF.